The 14 T cell receptor beta chains below were found in one sample sequenced in a study of blood T cell repertoires in COVID-19. Sequencing was performed with immunoSEQ multiplex PCR; in TCRdb, only in-frame clones are kept and a portion is missing. The sample lists approximately 54,000 clones; roughly 90% were seen once. What was sequenced was peripheral blood. These receptors all come from a man aged 45 to 65 with acute or convalescent COVID-19.

This chain links TRBV7-2 with TRBJ1-5; 11 bases are shared with TRBD1. The CDR3 contains 16 residues. From germline, CDR1 is SGHTA and CDR2 FQGNSA. J was trimmed by 4 bases and V by 5 bases; bases with no gene match: 7. The CDR3 sequence is CASSLLGQGANQPQHF. The CDR3 DNA reads TGTGCCAGCAGCCTGCTCGGACAGGGGGCTAATCAGCCCCAGCATTTT.

This sequence joins TRBV18 and TRBJ1-5, with unresolved D. CDR1 is KGHSH, CDR2 LQKENI, per germline. The V end lost 3 bases, the J end lost 6 bases, and 21 bases lay between the germline ends. The CDR3 loop spans 17 amino acids. CDR3 sequence (DNA): TGTGCCAGCTCACCCGAACTGAGGGCCTCTGGTGCTCAGCCCCAGCATTTT. This translates into CASSPELRASGAQPQHF.

The J gene is TRBJ1-2, the V gene TRBV7-8, with a weak D call TRBD1 (6 bases). This CDR3 contains 18 residues. Germline V gene sequence: CDR1 SGHVS, CDR2 FQNEAQ. The V end lost 5 bases, the J end lost 1 base, and 23 bases lay between the germline ends. CDR3 nucleotides: TGTGCCAGCAGCCAAGGGGACAACAGACTAATGTTTAACTATGGCTACACCTTC. Protein product: CASSQGDNRLMFNYGYTF.

This rearrangement joins TRBV7-2 to TRBJ2-2, with 12 bases lining up with TRBD2. CDR1 and CDR2 (germline): SGHTA, FQGNSA. The CDR3 extends over 17 amino acids. The ends lost 4 bases at V and 5 bases at J; junction bases unmatched: 8. CDR3 protein: CASSSRLAGVLTGELFF. The CDR3 nucleotides are TGTGCCAGCAGCTCACGACTAGCGGGAGTGCTGACCGGGGAGCTGTTTTTT.

The gene calls are TRBV30 and TRBJ2-3, with D possibly being TRBD2 (6 bases). CDR1 and CDR2 from the germline V gene are GTSNPN and SVGIG (reference sequence). The CDR3 runs to 12 residues. Between the trimmed V and J ends, which lost 3 bases and 6 bases, there was a span of 10 bases. DNA of the CDR3: TGTGCCTGGAGCAGGAGGGCCGATACGCAGTATTTT. Translation: CAWSRRADTQYF. The variable domain in full, completed from reference TRBV30 and TRBJ2-3, reads SQTIHQWPATLVQPVGSPLSLECTVEGTSNPNLYWYRQAAGRGLQLLFYSVGIGQISSEVPQNLSASRPQDRQFILSSKKLLLSDSGFYLCAWSRRADTQYFGPGTRLTVL.

The J gene is TRBJ1-1, the V gene TRBV14, with 7 bases aligning to TRBD1. V lost 8 bases to trimming and J lost 1 base; unmatched junction nucleotides: 7. CDR3 length: 14 amino acids. The germline CDR1 and CDR2 sequences are SGHDN and FVKESK. The CDR3 nucleotides read TGTGCCAGCCGCAGACAGGGCAAGAACACTGAAGCTTTCTTT. Translation: CASRRQGKNTEAFF. Variable domain in full (rest from reference TRBV14 and TRBJ1-1): EAGVTQFPSHSVIEKGQTVTLRCDPISGHDNLYWYRRVMGKEIKFLLHFVKESKQDESGMPNNRFLAERTGGTYSTLKVQPAELEDSGVYFCASRRQGKNTEAFFGQGTRLTVV.

V gene TRBV3-1 (or the pseudogene TRBV3-2) combines with J gene TRBJ1-6; D may be TRBD1 (6 bases). V shed 3 bases and J shed 0 bases, with 15 bases lying between them. The CDR3 length is 18 residues. Germline V gives CDR1 LGHDT, CDR2 YNNKEL (reference sequence). In DNA, the CDR3 is TGTGCCAGCAGCCAGCAGACAGGTCCCAGCTCCTATAATTCACCCCTCCACTTT. Its translation: CASSQQTGPSSYNSPLHF.

This sequence joins TRBV11-2 and TRBJ2-7; 7 bases line up with TRBD2. CDR3 size: 13 residues. V was pared by 5 bases and J by 6 bases, with 7 bases of the junction left unmatched. Germline loops: CDR1 SGHAT, CDR2 FQNNGV. The chain's CDR3 is CASSIRLAAEQYF. The DNA of the CDR3 is TGTGCCAGCAGCATAAGGCTAGCGGCCGAGCAGTACTTC.

The chain recombines TRBV18 with TRBJ2-1, with TRBD2 identical over 7 bases. Germline values: CDR1 KGHSH, CDR2 LQKENI. Trimming at V came to 2 bases and at J to 3 bases, leaving 4 bases not matched to a gene. This CDR3 has 15 residues. The chain's CDR3 is CASSPSGGFYNEQFF. The CDR3 DNA is TGTGCCAGCTCACCATCGGGGGGTTTCTACAATGAGCAGTTCTTC. The variable domain in full, completed from reference TRBV18 and TRBJ2-1, reads NAGVMQNPRHLVRRRGQEARLRCSPMKGHSHVYWYRQLPEEGLKFMVYLQKENIIDESGMPKERFSAEFPKEGPSILRIQQVVRGDSAAYFCASSPSGGFYNEQFFGPGTRLTVL.

CDR3 sequence (DNA): TGTGCCAGTAGTACCTGGACTAGCGGGAGAGGAAGTGAGCAGTTCTTC. Protein product: CASSTWTSGRGSEQFF. The genes are TRBV19 and TRBJ2-1, with 13 bases aligning to TRBD2. V dropped 4 bases and J dropped 9; count of bases not matched to a gene: 9. The V gene's germline CDR1 is LNHDA and CDR2 SQIVND (reference sequence). CDR3 length: 16 amino acids.

This clone is a singleton in its sample. The chain has TRBV10-1 and TRBJ1-1; possibly TRBD1 for D (6 bases). The CDR3 is made up of 14 amino acids. Germline V lookup: CDR1 WNHNN, CDR2 SYGVQD (reference sequence). V was shortened by 8 bases and J by 3 bases, with 16 bases between the two germline ends. The CDR3 sequence: CASGGGGMDTEAFF. In DNA form, the CDR3 reads TGCGCCAGCGGGGGAGGGGGTATGGACACTGAAGCTTTCTTT.

The rearrangement uses TRBV11-2 and TRBJ2-7; 8 nucleotides match TRBD1. Germline V gene lookup returns CDR1 SGHAT and CDR2 FQNNGV. The J segment lost 3 bases and the V segment lost 1 base, leaving 8 bases of the junction unmatched. This CDR3 contains 16 residues. The CDR3 spells CASSLGGTGNLYEQYF. The CDR3 bases are TGTGCCAGCAGCTTAGGGGGGACAGGAAACCTCTACGAGCAGTACTTC.

The rearrangement joins TRBV6-5 to TRBJ1-6; 7 positions match TRBD1. Trimming removed 4 bases from V and 13 bases from J; junction bases left unmatched: 7. This CDR3 has 13 residues. CDR1 is MNHEY, CDR2 SVGAGI, per germline. The CDR3 protein is CASSSKTTGPLHF. CDR3 coding DNA: TGTGCCAGCAGTTCCAAGACGACAGGGCCCCTCCACTTT.

The genes are TRBV6-6 and TRBJ2-7; TRBD2 aligns across 14 bases. The length of the CDR3 is 15 residues. Trimming cost V 4 bases and J 6 bases; bases outside gene matches: 5. Germline V gene data show CDR1 as MNHNY and CDR2 as SVGAGI (reference sequence). CDR3 sequence (DNA): TGTGCCAGCAGTTTCGGGACTAGCGGGAGTCGCGAGCAGTACTTC. As protein: CASSFGTSGSREQYF.